These 20 T cell receptor beta chains originate from one sample sequenced in a study of human T cells and chemical hapten exposure. Time point reported: pre-sensitization, week 0. The treatment was: therapeutic diphenylcyclopropenone sensitization with weekly scalp DPC. Using its own MiXCR run on the RACE reads, TCRdb lists one record per CDR3 protein. Seen here are about 40,000 distinct CDR3 sequences, about 10% observed once, and the top ten hold about 6.5%. Sequencing used whole blood, obtained in connection with sensitization to the hapten diphenylcyclopropenone (DPC). Receptors were obtained from a man aged 30 to 39 with alopecia areata. Some clones in this sample may be carry-over from other donors' samples.

The chain recombines TRBV20-1 with TRBJ1-3; TRBD1 aligns across 8 bases. CDR3 length: 17 amino acids. Germline V gives CDR1 DFQATT, CDR2 SNEGSKA (reference sequence). With V trimmed by 2 bases and J by 2 bases, 11 bases remained unmatched. This CDR3 reads CSARPGRQGPAGNTIYF. CDR3 sequence (DNA): TGCAGTGCTAGACCCGGACGACAGGGGCCGGCTGGAAACACCATATATTTT.

This clonotype has at least ten counts. The chain couples TRBV6-2 or TRBV6-3 to TRBJ2-6; D is uncertain. Germline-derived CDR1 and CDR2 are MNHEY and SVGEGT. Trimming took 0 bases from V and 3 from J, leaving 12 bases between them. This CDR3 region has 17 residues. DNA of the CDR3: TGTGCCAGCAGTTACTCGGCGCGAGGTTTTGGGGCCAACGTCCTGACTTTC. The encoded protein is CASSYSARGFGANVLTF.

In its sample, this clonotype was seen many times. V gene TRBV28 combines with J gene TRBJ2-1; 8 bases line up with TRBD2. The CDR3 runs to 15 residues. Losses at the gene ends were 1 base for V and 9 bases for J; bases not matched to a gene: 8. The germline gives CDR1 MDHEN, CDR2 SYDVKM. The CDR3 region has the DNA TGTGCCAGCAGTTTATTGAGCGGGGGCCGGGTTGAGCAGTTCTTC. As protein: CASSLLSGGRVEQFF.

This clonotype was found many times. This CDR3 is CASSLGVVTDTQYF. The CDR3 DNA reads TGTGCCAGCAGCTTGGGGGTGGTGACAGATACGCAGTATTTT. This chain connects TRBV5-4 to TRBJ2-3; D gene uncertain. The length of the CDR3 is 14 residues. V was trimmed by 0 bases and J by 3 bases, leaving 8 bases between them. Germline CDR1 SGHNT, CDR2 YYREEE (reference sequence). The variable domain in full, with the rest retrieved from reference TRBV5-4 and TRBJ2-3, is ETGVTQSPTHLIKTRGQQVTLRCSSQSGHNTVSWYQQALGQGPQFIFQYYREEENGRGNFPPRFSGLQFPNYSSELNVNALELDDSALYLCASSLGVVTDTQYFGPGTRLTVL.

The rearrangement joins TRBV12-3 or TRBV12-4 to TRBJ2-1; 7 bases are a match to TRBD2. V shed 6 bases and J 4 bases; nucleotides not matched to a gene: 9. The CDR3 has 15 amino acids. The CDR3 DNA is TGTGCCAGCAGGGACGGACTAGGGAATTACAATGAGCAGTTCTTC. It specifies CASRDGLGNYNEQFF.

Many counts were recorded for this clonotype. Written as DNA, the CDR3 is TGTGCCAGTAGTCTGGGGACTATCGGTGAGCAGTTCTTC. Its protein is CASSLGTIGEQFF. This chain connects TRBV19 to TRBJ2-1, with 7 bases matching TRBD2. CDR3 size: 13 residues. J was trimmed by 9 bases and V by 5 bases; bases with no gene match: 7. CDR1 and CDR2 from the germline V gene are LNHDA and SQIVND (reference sequence).

At least ten counts were recorded for this clonotype. The V gene is TRBV4-1, the J gene TRBJ1-1, with 7 bases matching TRBD1. CDR3 length: 16 amino acids. J gave up 0 bases and V 5 bases, and 9 bases lay outside the gene matches. CDR1 and CDR2 from the germline V gene are MGHRA and YSYEKL. The DNA of the CDR3 is TGCGCCAGCAGCTTCCGATCGACAGGGATGAACACTGAAGCTTTCTTT. This sequence encodes CASSFRSTGMNTEAFF.

V gene TRBV6-4 combines with J gene TRBJ1-1; 7 nucleotides align to TRBD1. This CDR3 has 16 residues. Trimming took 6 bases from V and 0 from J; bases not matched to a gene: 10. The germline V gene has CDR1 MRHNA and CDR2 SNTAGT. The CDR3 is CASSRTGAPMNTEAFF. CDR3 DNA: TGTGCCAGCAGCAGAACAGGGGCCCCCATGAACACTGAAGCTTTCTTT.

This clonotype was counted between two and nine times. The chain has TRBV7-2 and TRBJ2-7, with D unresolved. Germline V gives CDR1 SGHTA, CDR2 FQGNSA. V gave up 5 bases and J gave up 3 bases, with 11 bases separating them. This CDR3 is built from 13 residues. Written as DNA, the CDR3 is TGTGCCAGCAGCCTCGTTTCGGGCTACGAGCAGTACGTC. This translates into CASSLVSGYEQYV.

At least ten counts were recorded for this clonotype. The chain employs TRBV7-8 and TRBJ2-4; D unclear. Germline lookup yields CDR1 SGHVS and CDR2 FQNEAQ. Trimming left V 2 bases short and J 8 bases short, with 16 bases between. CDR3 length equals 15 residues. The CDR3 region is CASSLLQRVKDIQYF. The DNA for the CDR3 is TGTGCCAGCAGCTTACTCCAGAGAGTTAAGGACATTCAGTACTTC.

This sequence joins TRBV12-3 or TRBV12-4 and TRBJ1-2; no definite D call. V was clipped by 3 bases and J by 8 bases, with 13 bases between them. The CDR3 has 13 amino acids. CDR3 DNA sequence: TGTGCCAGCAGTTTCGGGGTTGACGCGGGCTACACCTTC. Its protein is CASSFGVDAGYTF.

The CDR3 bases are TGTGCCAGCAGCTTAGAGGGGGGACAGAAGCCCCAGCATTTT. Translation gives CASSLEGGQKPQHF. The chain links TRBV7-2 to TRBJ1-5; 7 nucleotides match TRBD1. The CDR3 consists of 14 residues. Germline assignment: CDR1 SGHTA and CDR2 FQGNSA. V lost 1 base, J lost 8 bases, and 5 bases stayed unmatched.

This clonotype occurred many times. The J gene is TRBJ2-1, the V gene TRBV29-1; tentative D call: TRBD1 (6 bases). Deletions cut 2 bases from V and 3 bases from J, with 11 bases between. Germline CDR1 and CDR2: SQVTM and ANQGSEA. This CDR3 spans 14 amino acids. CDR3 sequence reads: CSVEPRTVYNEQFF. For the CDR3, the DNA is TGCAGCGTTGAACCGCGGACAGTCTACAATGAGCAGTTCTTC.

There are a few counts of this clonotype. V is TRBV20-1 and J is TRBJ1-1, with TRBD1 identical over 8 bases. The CDR3 is 12 amino acids. V shed 5 bases, J shed 5 bases, and the junction held 4 bases outside the gene matches. Per germline, CDR1 DFQATT and CDR2 SNEGSKA (reference sequence). Written as DNA, the CDR3 is TGCAGTGCTCCTACAGGGGGGACTGAAGCTTTCTTT. Its translation is CSAPTGGTEAFF.

About this clonotype itself: Since no conserved phenylalanine or tryptophan closes the CDR3, a read error is the likely cause. The limits of the CDR3 on the DNA are not certain, so only TCRdb's listed CDR3 is given. CDR3: CASSVLWDGK. The chain uses TRBV6-4 and TRBJ2-3; the tabulated D call, TRBD1, remains unverified against the DNA. The germline CDR1 and CDR2 sequences are MRHNA and SNTAGT. The CDR3 totals 10 residues, both ends included.

This chain links TRBV12-3 or TRBV12-4 with TRBJ1-5; D not certain. The CDR3 has 13 amino acids. V lost 5 bases and J lost 1, with 6 bases in between. Here the CDR3 DNA reads TGTGCCAGCAGTGTCCACAGCAATCAGCCCCAGCATTTT. It codes for CASSVHSNQPQHF.

This clonotype appeared once. The V gene is TRBV7-2, the J gene TRBJ2-5; D is ambiguous. Trimming stripped 8 bases from V and 5 bases from J, with 12 bases between. This CDR3 region has 12 residues. CDR1 is SGHTA and CDR2 is FQGNSA in the germline V gene. CDR3 in amino acids: CASAYGYETQYF. For the CDR3, the DNA is TGTGCCAGCGCGTATGGATACGAGACCCAGTACTTC.

The chain joins TRBV19 to TRBJ2-4, with D possibly matching TRBD2 (6 bases). The ends were cut back, 4 bases at V and 0 bases at J, with 13 bases in the middle. The CDR3 is 16 residues long. Germline V gene sequence: CDR1 LNHDA, CDR2 SQIVND (reference sequence). DNA for the CDR3: TGTGCCAGTAGTACCGGGACTTCCATAGCCAAAAACATTCAGTACTTC. It encodes CASSTGTSIAKNIQYF.

The V and J genes are TRBV27 and TRBJ1-2; 7 positions agree with TRBD1. The germline gives CDR1 MNHEY, CDR2 SMNVEV (reference sequence). V shed 4 bases and J 4 bases; nucleotides not matched to a gene: 6. The CDR3 contains 14 residues. The CDR3 DNA reads TGTGCCAGCAGTTCCGGGACAGCGCGCTATGGCTACACCTTC. Its translation: CASSSGTARYGYTF.

This clonotype was detected many times. The chain employs TRBV18 and TRBJ1-1, with D perhaps TRBD1 (6 bases). This CDR3 has 12 amino acids. The germline gives CDR1 KGHSH, CDR2 LQKENI. The ends were cut back, 3 bases at V and 5 bases at J, with 7 bases in the middle. The CDR3 nucleotides read TGTGCCAGCTCACCCCAGGGGACTGAAGCTTTCTTT. It translates to CASSPQGTEAFF. Complete variable domain (other parts from reference TRBV18 and TRBJ1-1): NAGVMQNPRHLVRRRGQEARLRCSPMKGHSHVYWYRQLPEEGLKFMVYLQKENIIDESGMPKERFSAEFPKEGPSILRIQQVVRGDSAAYFCASSPQGTEAFFGQGTRLTVV.